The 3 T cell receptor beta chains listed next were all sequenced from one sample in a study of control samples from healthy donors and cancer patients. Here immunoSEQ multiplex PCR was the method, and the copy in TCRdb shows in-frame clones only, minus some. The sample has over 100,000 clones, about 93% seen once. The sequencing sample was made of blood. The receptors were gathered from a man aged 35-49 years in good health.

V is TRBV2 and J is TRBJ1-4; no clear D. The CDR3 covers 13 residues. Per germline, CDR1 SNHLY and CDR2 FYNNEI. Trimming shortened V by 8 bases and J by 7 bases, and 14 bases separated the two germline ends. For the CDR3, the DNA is TGTGCCAGCCGGAGGGAAGTGGCTGAAAAACTGTTTTTT. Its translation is CASRREVAEKLFF.

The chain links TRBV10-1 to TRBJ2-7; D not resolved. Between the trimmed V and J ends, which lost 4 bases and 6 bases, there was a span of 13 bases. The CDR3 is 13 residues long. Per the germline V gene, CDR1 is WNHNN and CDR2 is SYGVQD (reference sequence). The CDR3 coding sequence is TGCGCCAGCAGTGCCCTACTCACAAGCGAGCAGTACTTC. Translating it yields CASSALLTSEQYF.

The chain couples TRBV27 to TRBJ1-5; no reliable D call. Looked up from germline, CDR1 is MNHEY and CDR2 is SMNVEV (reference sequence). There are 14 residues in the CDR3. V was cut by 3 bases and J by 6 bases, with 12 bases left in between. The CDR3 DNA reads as TGTGCCAGCAGTTTCTCCGGTGGGCTTCAGCCCCAGCATTTT. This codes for CASSFSGGLQPQHF.